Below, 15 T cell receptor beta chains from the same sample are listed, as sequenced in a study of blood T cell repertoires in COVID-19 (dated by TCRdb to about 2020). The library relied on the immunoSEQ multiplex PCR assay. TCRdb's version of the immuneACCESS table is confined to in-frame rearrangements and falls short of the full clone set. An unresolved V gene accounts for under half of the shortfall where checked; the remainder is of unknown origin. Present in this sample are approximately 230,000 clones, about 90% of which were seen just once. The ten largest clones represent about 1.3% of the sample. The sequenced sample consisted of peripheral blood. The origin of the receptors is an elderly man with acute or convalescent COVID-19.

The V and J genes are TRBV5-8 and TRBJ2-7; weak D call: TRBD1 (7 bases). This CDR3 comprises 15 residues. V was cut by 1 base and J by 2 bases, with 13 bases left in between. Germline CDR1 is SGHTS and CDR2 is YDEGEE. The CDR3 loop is CASSLRGRGPYEQYF. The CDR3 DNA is TGTGCCAGCAGCTTGAGGGGGCGGGGACCCTACGAGCAGTACTTC.

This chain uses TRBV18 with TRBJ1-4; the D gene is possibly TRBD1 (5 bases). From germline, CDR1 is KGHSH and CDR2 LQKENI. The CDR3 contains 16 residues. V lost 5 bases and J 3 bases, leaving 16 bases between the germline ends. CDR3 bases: TGTGCCAGCTCATCGGGCCTGGGGGGACCTAATGAAAAACTGTTTTTT. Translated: CASSSGLGGPNEKLFF.

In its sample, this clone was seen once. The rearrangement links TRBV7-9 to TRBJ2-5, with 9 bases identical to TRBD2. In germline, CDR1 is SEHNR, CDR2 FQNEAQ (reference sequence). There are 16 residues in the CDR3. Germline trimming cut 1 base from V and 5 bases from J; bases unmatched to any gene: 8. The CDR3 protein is CASSLEAGGPLETQYF. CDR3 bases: TGTGCCAGCAGCTTAGAGGCGGGGGGGCCTTTGGAGACCCAGTACTTC. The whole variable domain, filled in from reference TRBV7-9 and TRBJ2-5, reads DTGVSQNPRHKITKRGQNVTFRCDPISEHNRLYWYRQTLGQGPEFLTYFQNEAQLEKSRLLSDRFSAERPKGSFSTLEIQRTEQGDSAMYLCASSLEAGGPLETQYFGPGTRLLVL.

The CDR3 is CASSLVYRNEQFF. As DNA, the CDR3 is TGTGCCAGCAGCTTGGTGTACAGGAATGAGCAGTTCTTC. The chain links TRBV5-8 to TRBJ2-1; maybe TRBD1 (5 bases). This CDR3 contains 13 residues. V was trimmed by 0 bases and J by 7 bases, leaving 8 bases between them. Germline assignment: CDR1 SGHTS and CDR2 YDEGEE.

The CDR3 region has the DNA TGTGCCAGCAGTTTACGGCTAGCGGGAGTCAGGGATACGCAGTATTTT. Protein sequence: CASSLRLAGVRDTQYF. The chain carries TRBV27 and TRBJ2-3; 10 bases fit TRBD2. The CDR3 loop spans 16 amino acids. CDR1 is MNHEY and CDR2 is SMNVEV in the germline V gene (reference sequence). Unmatched junction bases numbered 8, after V lost 2 bases and J lost 6 bases.

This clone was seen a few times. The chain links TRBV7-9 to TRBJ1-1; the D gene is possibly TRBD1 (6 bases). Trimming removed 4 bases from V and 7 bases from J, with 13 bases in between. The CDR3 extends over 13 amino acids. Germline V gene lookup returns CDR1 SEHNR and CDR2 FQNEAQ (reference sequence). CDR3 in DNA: TGTGCCAGCAGCTCCAGGGGTCCCTTTGAAGCTTTCTTT. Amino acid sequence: CASSSRGPFEAFF.

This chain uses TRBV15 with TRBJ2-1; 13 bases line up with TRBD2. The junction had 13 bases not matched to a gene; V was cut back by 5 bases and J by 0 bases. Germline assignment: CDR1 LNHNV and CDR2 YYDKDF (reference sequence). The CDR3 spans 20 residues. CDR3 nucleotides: TGTGCCACCAGCGGGTCGACTAGCGGGGGGTTTCTGAGCTCCTACAATGAGCAGTTCTTC. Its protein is CATSGSTSGGFLSSYNEQFF.

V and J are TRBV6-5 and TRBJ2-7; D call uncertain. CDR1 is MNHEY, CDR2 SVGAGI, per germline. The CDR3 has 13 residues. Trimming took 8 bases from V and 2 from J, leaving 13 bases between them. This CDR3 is CASGSAATYEQYF. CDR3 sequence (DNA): TGTGCCAGCGGGTCGGCGGCGACCTACGAGCAGTACTTC.

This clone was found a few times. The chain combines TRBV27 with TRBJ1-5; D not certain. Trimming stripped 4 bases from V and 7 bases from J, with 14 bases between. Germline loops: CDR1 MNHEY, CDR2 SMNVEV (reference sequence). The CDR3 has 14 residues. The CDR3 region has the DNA TGTGCCAGCAGTTCCTCGGGGTTTGGCCAGCCCCAGCATTTT. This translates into CASSSSGFGQPQHF.

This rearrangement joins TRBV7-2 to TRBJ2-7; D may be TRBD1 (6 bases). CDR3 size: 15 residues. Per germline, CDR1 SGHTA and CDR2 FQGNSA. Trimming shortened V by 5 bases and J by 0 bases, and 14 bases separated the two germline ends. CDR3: CASSPGHLNSYEQYF. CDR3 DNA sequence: TGTGCCAGCAGCCCGGGACACCTAAACTCCTACGAGCAGTACTTC.

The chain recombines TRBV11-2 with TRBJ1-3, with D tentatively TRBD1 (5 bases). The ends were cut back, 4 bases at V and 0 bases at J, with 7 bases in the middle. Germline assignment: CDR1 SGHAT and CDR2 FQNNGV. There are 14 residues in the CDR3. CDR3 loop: CASSSGNSGNTIYF. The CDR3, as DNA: TGTGCCAGCAGCTCAGGGAACTCTGGAAACACCATATATTTT.

CDR3 in amino acids: CASSVGTGTFGEKLFF. The DNA of the CDR3 is TGTGCCAGCAGCGTAGGGACAGGGACCTTTGGCGAAAAACTGTTTTTT. The V call is TRBV9, the J call TRBJ1-4; 8 nucleotides agree with TRBD1. This CDR3 contains 16 residues. Germline V CDR1 and CDR2: SGDLS, YYNGEE. Unmatched junction bases numbered 9, after V lost 0 bases and J lost 8 bases.

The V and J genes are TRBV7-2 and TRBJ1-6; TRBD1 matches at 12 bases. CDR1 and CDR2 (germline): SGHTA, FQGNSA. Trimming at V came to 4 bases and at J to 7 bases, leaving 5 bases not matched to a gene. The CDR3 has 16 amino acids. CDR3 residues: CASSSGQGAQNSPLHF. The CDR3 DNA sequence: TGTGCCAGCAGCTCGGGACAGGGGGCGCAGAATTCACCCCTCCACTTT.

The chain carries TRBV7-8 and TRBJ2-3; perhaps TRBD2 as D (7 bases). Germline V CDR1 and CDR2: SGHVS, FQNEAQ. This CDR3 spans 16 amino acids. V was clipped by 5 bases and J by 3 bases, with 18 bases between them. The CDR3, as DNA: TGTGCCAGCAGCCCGATAGGGGGGAGGGGGACAGATACGCAGTATTTT. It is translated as CASSPIGGRGTDTQYF.

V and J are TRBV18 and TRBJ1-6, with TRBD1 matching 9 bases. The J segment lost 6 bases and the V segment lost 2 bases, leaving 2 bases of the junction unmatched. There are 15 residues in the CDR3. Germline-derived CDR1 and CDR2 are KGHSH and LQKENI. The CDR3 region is CASSPRGQGNSPLHF. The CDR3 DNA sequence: TGTGCCAGCTCACCAAGGGGACAGGGTAATTCACCCCTCCACTTT.